Given below is one T cell receptor beta chain in context. This clonotype was observed a few times. Its antigen is unknown. Base-call qualities are not available, and no considerably larger clone is one nucleotide away. Sequencing was carried out with an Illumina NovaSeq 6000. Using 5'RACE with constant-segment primers, TCRalpha and TCRbeta cDNA libraries were constructed, with sample barcodes and unique molecular identifiers added in the process. RNA was extracted from every sample with Trizol reagent. The libraries were amplified in two PCR steps, and the second step added a second sample barcode and Illumina TruSeq adapters. Sequencing of libraries was performed on an Illumina NovaSeq with 2 x 150 bp paired-end reads. The paper's data handling went like this. The reads were demultiplexed and collapsed into UMI-guided consensus sequences using migec v1.2.7. Using mixcr v2.1.11, UMI consensuses were aligned to TRA and TRB V and J templates and then assembled into clonotypes. A clonotype was counted as expanded or contracted only if both edgeR and NoisET called the change significant, with noise models trained on biological replicates. edgeR calls used a false discovery rate-adjusted p below 0.01 and a log2 fold-change threshold of 1. As an exploratory analysis of dynamics, PCA with hierarchical clustering was applied to max-normalized trajectories of the 1000 most abundant clonotypes. The CD4 or CD8 phenotype of responding clones was assigned using the separately sequenced CD4+ and CD8+ repertoires. Using fastp trimming at Q25 and MiXCR clonotype assembly, TCRdb reanalyzed the public sequencing data and kept in-frame beta chains. Every entry covers one CDR3 protein and lists the most common genes and DNA from its rows. For this entry, the V and J calls and clone size follow TCRdb and not the study's own pipeline. The sample includes around 200,000 distinct CDR3 sequences, with less than 20% observed a single time. The ten largest clones add up to 3.9% of the sample.

Ficoll-Paque density gradient centrifugation was the method used to isolate PBMCs. Inclusive of the bounding cysteine and valine, the CDR3 is 12 residues long. Only CDR3 DNA remains: 36 bases, in frame from the first base. V is shortened by 2 bases, J by 5 bases, and the region joining them spans 7 bases. The germline V gene (reference sequence) sets CDR1 to SEHNR and CDR2 to FQNEAQ. This sample is drawn from a study of T-cell memory formation after mild COVID-19 (dated by TCRdb to the early 2020s). A note on the overall study: Most TCR sequence clusters were specific to one of the two donors. Longitudinal TCRalpha and TCRbeta repertoire sequencing tracked T-cell clones expanding and contracting after mild COVID-19 in two donors. Two young, previously healthy adult volunteers, one female and one male, were included in the cohort. Study-level results and caveats: From day 15 to 85, contracting clones showed balanced CD4/CD8 phenotypes, whereas a second wave of clones that expanded from day 15 to 37 leaned towards CD4+. The study included only a couple of mild cases, and larger cohorts that include severe cases with pre-infection samples were judged to be necessary. Some responding clones were detected in pre-infection memory, suggesting pre-existing cross-reactive memory T cells joined the SARS-CoV-2 response. Whether the second-wave clones peaking on day 37 were SARS-CoV-2 specific was not confirmed. Contracting CD4+ clones were found mainly in CM and EM memory subsets, while CD8+ clones were enriched in EMRA.

This sequence originates from a man between 18 and 29 years old who had mild COVID-19 (a few samples of this study predate the infection). The sample titles of this study are shuffled in the database, so cell type and time point are left out; the donor was told from shared clones. The chain was built from TRBV7-9 and TRBJ2-7, with a tentative D gene TRBD1 over 5 matching bases. Sequencing was performed on PBMCs or a T cell subset sorted from them (not recorded which). In nucleotides, the sequence is TGTGCCAGCAGCTTATTGGGGCACGAGCAGTACGTC. Its product reads: CASSLLGHEQYV.